Listed below are T cell receptor beta chains from one sample, sequenced in a study of CD8+ T cells in alopecia areata. Libraries were prepared by immunoSEQ multiplex PCR; TCRdb keeps only in-frame clonotypes and omits some of them. The sample contains approximately 65,000 clones, 46% of which appear only once. Sequenced here: CD8+ T cells sorted from blood, sampled at approximately week 36, from a patient treated with tofacitinib. Receptors were obtained from a human donor with alopecia areata. Each CDR3 is given with its conserved first and last residue. D genes are given only for firm matches. For some rows the clone size is stated as once, few or many, or as a class when expanded; others skip it.

>.|TRBV19|TRBJ1-5|.
CASSKPGTQPGQPQHF
TGTGCCAGTAGTAAGCCCGGGACCCAACCGGGGCAGCCCCAGCATTTT
>.|TRBV7-9|TRBJ2-2|.
CASSPPATLEAGELFF
TGTGCCAGCAGCCCGCCCGCCACCCTGGAGGCCGGGGAGCTGTTTTTT
>TRBD1|TRBV29-1|TRBJ2-1|few
CSVEGQGRNNEQFF
TGCAGCGTTGAAGGACAGGGGAGGAACAATGAGCAGTTCTTC
>TRBD2|TRBV4-3|TRBJ2-3|few
CASSQGTSATDTQYF
TGCGCCAGCAGCCAAGGGACTAGCGCCACAGATACGCAGTATTTT
>.|TRBV29-1|TRBJ1-1|.
CSVAGTENTEAFF
TGCAGCGTGGCCGGGACTGAGAACACTGAAGCTTTCTTT
>.|TRBV7-3|TRBJ2-1|many
CASSLMVGDDEQFF
TGTGCCAGCAGCTTAATGGTTGGGGATGATGAGCAGTTCTTC
>TRBD1|TRBV5-1|TRBJ2-7|.
CASSEYSGTGSYEQYF
TGCGCCAGCAGCGAATACTCCGGGACAGGGTCCTACGAGCAGTACTTC
>TRBD1|TRBV9|TRBJ1-2|.
CASSANFRDRDGYTF
TGTGCCAGCAGCGCGAACTTCCGGGACAGGGATGGCTACACCTTC
>.|TRBV30|TRBJ2-7|.
CAWSSGNEQYF
TGTGCCTGGAGTTCAGGCAACGAGCAGTACTTC
>.|TRBV23-1|TRBJ2-3|.
CASSLQRAHNVTDTQYF
TGCGCCAGCAGTCTTCAGCGGGCGCACAACGTCACAGATACGCAGTATTTT
>.|TRBV5-1|TRBJ2-2|.
CASSLIGELFF
TGCGCCAGCAGCTTGATTGGGGAGCTGTTTTTT
>.|TRBV13|TRBJ2-1|few
CASSLGPGPYNEQFF
TGTGCCAGCAGCTTAGGTCCGGGGCCCTACAATGAGCAGTTCTTC
>.|TRBV6-6|TRBJ2-7|few
CASLGEGASEQYF
TGTGCCAGCCTCGGCGAGGGAGCCTCCGAGCAGTACTTC
>.|TRBV15|TRBJ1-5|.
CATSREIKGQPQHF
TGTGCCACCAGCAGAGAAATAAAGGGTCAGCCCCAGCATTTT
>TRBD1|TRBV13|TRBJ2-7|.
CASSSRDSTYEQYF
TGTGCCAGCAGTTCCCGGGACAGTACCTACGAGCAGTACTTC
>.|TRBV5-1|TRBJ2-2|few
CASSTGPDTGELFF
TGCGCCAGCAGCACCGGGCCGGACACCGGGGAGCTGTTTTTT
>TRBD2|TRBV7-8|TRBJ2-1|.
CASSSPGLVTEQFF
TGTGCCAGCAGCTCACCGGGACTAGTTACGGAGCAGTTCTTC
>TRBD1|TRBV9|TRBJ2-2|few
CASNNLWTGTNTGELFF
TGTGCCAGCAACAACTTATGGACAGGGACAAACACCGGGGAGCTGTTTTTT
>.|TRBV29-1|TRBJ2-6|few
CSGISGANVLTF
TGCAGCGGAATATCTGGGGCCAACGTCCTGACTTTC
>TRBD1|TRBV7-9|TRBJ2-7|.
CASSPGQGPYEQYF
TGTGCCAGCAGCCCGGGACAGGGACCCTACGAGCAGTACTTC
>.|TRBV6-6|TRBJ1-4|.
CASLGGRHEKLFF
TGTGCCTCACTGGGGGGACGCCATGAAAAACTGTTTTTT
>.|TRBV29-1|TRBJ2-7|few
CSVTGPNEQYF
TGCAGCGTGACAGGTCCTAACGAGCAGTACTTC
>.|TRBV4-1|TRBJ1-5|once
CASSPQPLSNQPQHF
TGCGCCAGCAGCCCACAACCCCTCTCAAATCAGCCCCAGCATTTT
>TRBD1|TRBV29-1|TRBJ2-7|few
CSARTGAYEQYF
TGCAGCGCCAGGACAGGGGCCTACGAGCAGTACTTC
>.|TRBV9|TRBJ2-1|once
CASSSGTGYNEQFF
TGTGCCAGCAGTTCGGGCACCGGGTACAATGAGCAGTTCTTC
>.|TRBV29-1|TRBJ2-1|.
CSVEELEISVNNEQFF
TGCAGCGTTGAAGAGTTAGAGATCTCGGTAAACAATGAGCAGTTCTTC
>TRBD1|TRBV27|TRBJ2-7|once
CASSLPDRSTYEQYF
TGTGCCAGCAGTTTACCGGACAGGAGTACCTACGAGCAGTACTTC
>TRBD2|TRBV27|TRBJ2-1|.
CASSPITSGRALLDEQFF
TGTGCCAGCAGTCCGATTACTAGCGGGAGGGCCTTGCTCGATGAGCAGTTCTTC
>.|TRBV19|TRBJ2-1|.
CATSPGYNEQFF
TGTGCCACCTCCCCCGGGTACAATGAGCAGTTCTTC